These T cell receptor beta chains were read from a single sample in a study of OX40 agonist ivuxolimab in advanced cancers. Generated by immunoSEQ multiplex PCR, the TCRdb table keeps only in-frame clones and is missing some. The repertoire holds about 58,000 clones, with roughly 87% as singletons. Sequences were derived from CD4+ or CD8+ T cells sorted from blood, sampled in a trial of the OX40 agonist ivuxolimab. These receptors came from an adult with an advanced solid tumor such as melanoma, head and neck, liver or kidney cancer. Both conserved end residues are part of each CDR3. D genes are given only for firm matches. Clone size, where shown, is once, few, many, or a class for clones that have expanded.

j_gene | d_gene | abundance | v_gene | CDR3nt | CDR3aa
TRBJ1-2 | . | . | TRBV27 | TGTGCCAGCAGTTTATCAAGCGGGACAACCCTCTATGGCTACACCTTC | CASSLSSGTTLYGYTF
TRBJ1-1 | . | . | TRBV9 | TGTGCCAGCAGCGTAGGGAGGGCGAGAGGGACCGCTGAAGCTTTCTTT | CASSVGRARGTAEAFF
TRBJ2-3 | . | . | TRBV9 | TGTGCCAGCAGCCCAGTGGGGGAAACTAGCACAGATACGCAGTATTTT | CASSPVGETSTDTQYF
TRBJ2-1 | . | . | TRBV6-5 | TGTGCCAGCAGTTACCACCCGACCGCCGAGCGGTTCTTC | CASSYHPTAERFF
TRBJ2-7 | TRBD2 | . | TRBV20-1 | TGCAGTGCTGGGGGGGAGTACTTC | CSAGGEYF
TRBJ2-1 | . | once | TRBV27 | TGTGCCAGCAGTTTCCCGGACAATGAGCAGTTCTTC | CASSFPDNEQFF
TRBJ2-3 | . | . | TRBV13 | TGTGCCAGCAAACAGGGAGCAGATACGCAGTATTTT | CASKQGADTQYF
TRBJ2-7 | . | . | TRBV6-1 | TGTGCCAGCAGTCCAGAGGGTTACGAGCAGTACTTC | CASSPEGYEQYF
TRBJ2-1 | . | . | TRBV7-2 | TGTGCCAGCAGCTTCTTTCCGACTAGAGGGGATGAGCAGTTCTTC | CASSFFPTRGDEQFF
TRBJ1-2 | . | . | TRBV28 | TGTGCCAGCAGTTTAGTCTTTAAGGGCGAACCGAATGGCTACACCTTC | CASSLVFKGEPNGYTF
TRBJ1-2 | . | . | TRBV9 | TGTGCCAGCAGCCCTGACGGTAACTATGGCTACACCTTC | CASSPDGNYGYTF
TRBJ2-2 | TRBD1 | . | TRBV9 | TGTGCCAGCAGCGCCCCGGGACAGGGGTCCGGGGAGCTGTTTTTT | CASSAPGQGSGELFF
TRBJ1-5 | . | many | TRBV7-8 | TGTGCCAGCAGCTTAGCGCTAGGGGAGGTGGGTCAGCCCCAGCATTTT | CASSLALGEVGQPQHF
TRBJ2-1 | TRBD2 | . | TRBV28 | TGTGCCAGCAGCGTCCTTGCGGGGATGGGGAGGGGTCATGAGCAGTTCTTC | CASSVLAGMGRGHEQFF